A selection of T cell receptor beta chains follows, all from one sample in a study of sequential checkpoint blockade in melanoma. Clones were sequenced by immunoSEQ multiplex PCR, and TCRdb holds only the in-frame ones, with some missing. Of about 37,000 clones in the sample, about four fifths were seen once. Specimen: CD8+ T cells sorted from blood (inferred from file names), collected from a patient given nivolumab and ipilimumab in sequence. Every receptor here comes from a human donor with melanoma. CDR3s leave out the opening cysteine and the closing phenylalanine or tryptophan.

v_gene: TRBV27
CDR3aa: ASSFQGGHEQY

v_gene: TRBV27
CDR3aa: ASSFTESYGYT

v_gene: TRBV19
CDR3aa: ASSITASGATYEQY

v_gene: TRBV4-1
CDR3aa: ASSQEEGPDTQY

v_gene: TRBV5-1
CDR3aa: ASSLGQGSDEQY

v_gene: TRBV19
CDR3aa: ASSIEVQSAQY

v_gene: TRBV19
CDR3aa: ASSYFLQGTYEQY

v_gene: TRBV7-6
CDR3aa: ASSFNQGLNTEAF

v_gene: TRBV7-8
CDR3aa: ASSHTRTGGNHEQY

v_gene: TRBV28
CDR3aa: ASSLPTRVWNTGELF

v_gene: TRBV7-9
CDR3aa: ASSLVGQQADTQY

v_gene: TRBV6-1
CDR3aa: ASSAAGDGNTIY

v_gene: TRBV5-1
CDR3aa: ASSLVGLGGGTDTQY

v_gene: TRBV27
CDR3aa: ASSLWGLAESTSTDTQY

v_gene: TRBV4-1
CDR3aa: ASSQAPQGWTEAF

v_gene: TRBV27
CDR3aa: ASSLASSREQY

v_gene: TRBV27
CDR3aa: ASGLTGSEQY

v_gene: TRBV27
CDR3aa: ASSLSRSYEQY

v_gene: TRBV5-1
CDR3aa: ASSFDRGAGELF

v_gene: TRBV6-1
CDR3aa: ASSEYLAGSSYNEQF

v_gene: TRBV27
CDR3aa: ASSPPHEQY

v_gene: TRBV10-2
CDR3aa: ASGRTSDYNEQF

v_gene: TRBV27
CDR3aa: ASSLTGKVSPLH

v_gene: TRBV10-3
CDR3aa: AISGENTQY

v_gene: TRBV5-1
CDR3aa: ASSLYGKVY

v_gene: TRBV4-1
CDR3aa: ASSQEQGLSSYEQY

v_gene: TRBV7-2
CDR3aa: ASRPGLAGGNEQF

v_gene: TRBV9
CDR3aa: ASSPSPGGYGNTIY

v_gene: TRBV27
CDR3aa: ASSAGGPANEQF

v_gene: TRBV4-1
CDR3aa: ASSLRTGSNSNQPQH

v_gene: TRBV6-1
CDR3aa: ASNADSAYEQY

v_gene: TRBV25-1
CDR3aa: ASSSLDNTYEQY

v_gene: TRBV11-2
CDR3aa: ASSGRTSGGDNEQF

v_gene: TRBV15
CDR3aa: ATSRALEPDTQY

v_gene: TRBV9
CDR3aa: ASSVGGASTDTQY

v_gene: TRBV5-1
CDR3aa: ASRHEGQGYEQY

v_gene: TRBV29-1
CDR3aa: SVEQTDSTYGYT

v_gene: TRBV5-4
CDR3aa: ASSPWGGAGNTIY

v_gene: TRBV4-1
CDR3aa: ASSLPGLAGAGETDTQY

v_gene: TRBV13
CDR3aa: ASSLEGEGTEAF

v_gene: TRBV27
CDR3aa: ASTLSGGRGYEQY

v_gene: TRBV10-2
CDR3aa: ASSEARVNTEAF

v_gene: TRBV7-9
CDR3aa: ASSITGGEDEKLF

v_gene: TRBV18
CDR3aa: ASQNQLAGVEGPLYEQY

v_gene: TRBV10-2
CDR3aa: ASSDSTSSYNEQF